This TCR beta chain was sequenced during a study of blood T cells in healthy people across ages. General study points: Strong correlation existed between TCR beta diversity and naive T cell percentage. The study found more naive CD4+ cells and higher diversity in long-lived than aged donors.

With a J-beta primer mix and a sample-barcoded 5' primer, a second PCR ran 7 to 11 cycles. MiXCR was run by TCRdb on the 5' RACE reads, yielding one entry per CDR3 protein. This sample yields about 1.1 million distinct CDR3 sequences, of which approximately 38% are seen a single time; around 13% belongs to the top ten. This clonotype was found a few times. The antigen is undetermined. The clonotype originates from a man aged 18-30 years in good health. The sample consisted of blood.

The CDR3 loop is CASSYGMGNYGYTF. DNA of the CDR3: TGTGCCAGCAGTTACGGTATGGGTAACTATGGCTACACCTTC. The rearrangement uses TRBV6-5 and TRBJ1-2, with D unresolved. Germline V gene data show CDR1 as MNHEY and CDR2 as SVGAGI. The CDR3 consists of 14 residues. V lost 2 bases to trimming and J lost 1 base, with 8 bases between them.